The 3 T cell receptor beta chains reported below all come from one sample, sequenced in a study of shared clonotypes between healthy human individuals. Assay: immunoSEQ multiplex PCR; the TCRdb copy retains only in-frame clones and omits some. The table has approximately 95,000 clones, roughly two thirds seen once. Sequencing used memory CD8+ T cells sorted from blood. Subset described: CD45RO+ cells pooled with CCR7-negative TemRA cells. These receptors were taken from a man aged 25-45 years in good health.

This clone has ten or more counts. This sequence joins TRBV4-1 and TRBJ2-3, with D unclear. This CDR3 is 13 amino acids long. Looked up from germline, CDR1 is MGHRA and CDR2 is YSYEKL. V shed 1 base and J shed 4 bases, with 6 bases lying between them. The CDR3 here is CASSQGLADTQYF. The CDR3 bases are TGCGCCAGCAGCCAAGGGCTAGCAGATACGCAGTATTTT.

The V and J genes are TRBV18 and TRBJ2-7, with D possibly TRBD2 on 6 matching bases. Germline V gene data show CDR1 as KGHSH and CDR2 as LQKENI. Trimming left V 4 bases short and J 6 bases short, with 16 bases between. The CDR3 extends over 14 amino acids. CDR3 region: CASSLGLEVGEQYF. CDR3 nucleotides: TGTGCCAGCTCACTGGGACTTGAGGTTGGCGAGCAGTACTTC.

Of note for this clone: This sample also contains other DNA sequences that code for the same CDR3. The chain has TRBV28 and TRBJ2-7; D uncertain. Per the germline V gene, CDR1 is MDHEN and CDR2 is SYDVKM. V lost 2 bases, J lost 1 base, and 3 bases lay in between. The CDR3 is made up of 12 amino acids. The CDR3 bases are TGTGCCAGCAGTTTAATTTCCTACGAGCAGTACTTC. The encoded protein is CASSLISYEQYF. Variable domain in full (rest from reference TRBV28 and TRBJ2-7): DVKVTQSSRYLVKRTGEKVFLECVQDMDHENMFWYRQDPGLGLRLIYFSYDVKMKEKGDIPEGYSVSREKKERFSLILESASTNQTSMYLCASSLISYEQYFGPGTRLTVT.